This T cell receptor (beta chain) was retrieved from a study of blood T cell repertoires in COVID-19. Study-wide context: T cells, B-cell-depleted T cells, or PBMCs supplied cDNA or gDNA.

Sequencing used immunoSEQ multiplex PCR; TCRdb keeps in-frame clones, though not all of them. The table has approximately 72,000 clones, approximately 85% seen once. What was sequenced was peripheral blood. The source of this sequence is a man aged 45-65 years with acute or convalescent COVID-19.

In nucleotides, the CDR3 is TGTGCCAGCAGCGCGCTACAGGGGGGAAGCGAGACCCAGTACTTC. Its translation: CASSALQGGSETQYF. This chain links TRBV9 with TRBJ2-5; 8 bases align to TRBD1. There are 15 residues in the CDR3. Per the germline V gene, CDR1 is SGDLS and CDR2 is YYNGEE. V gave up 3 bases and J gave up 5 bases; unmatched junction bases: 9.